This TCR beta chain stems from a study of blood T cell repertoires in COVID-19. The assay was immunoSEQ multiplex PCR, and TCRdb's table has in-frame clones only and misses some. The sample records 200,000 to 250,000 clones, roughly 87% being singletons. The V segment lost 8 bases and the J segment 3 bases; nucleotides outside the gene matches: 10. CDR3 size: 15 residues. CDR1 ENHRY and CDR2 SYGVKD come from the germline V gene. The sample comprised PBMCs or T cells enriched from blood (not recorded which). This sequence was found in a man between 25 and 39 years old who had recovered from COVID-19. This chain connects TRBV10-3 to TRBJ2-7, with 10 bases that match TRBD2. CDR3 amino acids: CAIATPGTSDYEQYF. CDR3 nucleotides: TGTGCCATCGCGACCCCCGGGACTAGCGACTACGAGCAGTACTTC.